Below, one T cell receptor beta chain is given with its context. What it recognizes is unknown. The study made its TRB cDNA libraries by 5' RACE, adding UMI labels. With the 5' RACE reads reprocessed, TCRdb shows one record per CDR3 protein and no DNA. The ten most abundant clones cover about 0.62% of a sample with about 84,000 distinct CDR3 sequences. The data originate from a study of CXCR3-negative and CXCR3-positive naive CD8 T cells. The study's findings and limits: Hydrophobicity was higher for TRB CDR3s found in CXCR3-positive naive cells than in CXCR3-negative naive cells.

This CDR3 has 15 residues. The genes are TRBV12-3 or TRBV12-4 and TRBJ2-1. The sequenced sample consisted of naive CXCR3+ CD8+ T cells from blood. Subset reported: CD45RO-CCR7+CD27+CD95- naive CD8+ T cells expressing CXCR3 (TNR3+). This receptor was obtained from a human donor in good health. Some clones in this sample may be carry-over from other donors' samples. CDR3 amino acids: CASSNSGKTYNEQFF.